This TCR beta chain was sequenced in a study of long-term antiretroviral therapy in people with HIV. Study results and limitations: Diversity increased after ART yet remained lower than in transplant donor controls. HIV repertoires spanned narrower CDR3 length ranges than controls.

With regard to this clone: Its target is not known.

An immunoSEQ assay, version v3.0, was performed at survey level. Profiled with immunoSEQ multiplex PCR; TCRdb holds only in-frame clones, not every one. This table has tens of thousands of clones, roughly 86% appearing once. Trimming removed 3 bases from V and 8 bases from J; junction bases left unmatched: 8. Per germline, CDR1 ENHRY and CDR2 SYGVKD. This CDR3 is built from 15 residues. The sequence derives from a woman aged 25-40 years with HIV. The sample consisted of unsorted PBMCs, taken 0.8 years after starting antiretroviral therapy. This chain connects TRBV10-3 to TRBJ2-1, with 9 bases matching TRBD1. CDR3 in amino acids: CAISETGGVQDEQFF. In DNA, the CDR3 is TGTGCCATCAGTGAAACAGGGGGCGTTCAAGATGAGCAGTTCTTC.